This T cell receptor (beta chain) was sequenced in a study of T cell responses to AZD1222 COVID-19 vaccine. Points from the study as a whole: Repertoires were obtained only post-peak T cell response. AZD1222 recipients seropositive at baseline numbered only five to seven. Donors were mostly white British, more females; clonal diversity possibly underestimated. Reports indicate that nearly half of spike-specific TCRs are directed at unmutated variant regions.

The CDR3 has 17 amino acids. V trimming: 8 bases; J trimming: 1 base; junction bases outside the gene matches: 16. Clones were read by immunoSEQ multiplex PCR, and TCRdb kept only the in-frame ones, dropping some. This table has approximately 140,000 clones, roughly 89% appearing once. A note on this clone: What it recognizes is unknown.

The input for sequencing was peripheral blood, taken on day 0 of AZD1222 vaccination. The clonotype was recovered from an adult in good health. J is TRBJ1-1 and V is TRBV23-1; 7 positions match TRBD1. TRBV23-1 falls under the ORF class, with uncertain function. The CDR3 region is CASAHETGIRGNTEAFF. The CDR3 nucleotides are TGCGCCAGCGCCCACGAGACAGGGATCCGGGGGAACACTGAAGCTTTCTTT.